These T cell receptor beta chains were read from a single sample in a study of glioma-infiltrating T cells. MiXCR, applied by TCRdb to the multiplex PCR reads, yields one record per CDR3 protein. Found here are several thousand distinct CDR3 sequences, 25% to 35% of them singletons; the top ten hold less than 15%. The material sequenced was glioma tissue, nonneoplastic brain tissue, or PBMCs (not recorded which). The receptor source for this set is a human donor with low-grade glioma or glioblastoma, undergoing nonglioma brain surgery, or in good health (not recorded which). Each CDR3 is given with its conserved first and last residue.

>TRBV5-1|TRBJ2-7
CASSSDRGKNEQYF
>TRBV27|TRBJ2-7
CAPSLSHFHGGSWEQYF
>TRBV6-6|TRBJ2-4
CASRSGLAGGSDIQYF
>TRBV5-1|TRBJ2-7
CASSSGTANYEQYF
>TRBV15|TRBJ2-5
CATRDRSEETQYF
>TRBV7-6|TRBJ2-4
CASSDGLAKNIQYF
>TRBV10-3|TRBJ2-7
CAIGGEGIGAGGTYEQYF
>TRBV7-7|TRBJ2-7
CASSLALEGKQYF
>TRBV7-3|TRBJ2-3
CASSPTAGGGPDTQYF
>TRBV7-9|TRBJ2-1
CASSPRASGSRYNEQFF
>TRBV4-3|TRBJ1-5
CASSQDGHYNQPQHF
>TRBV6-2/TRBV6-3|TRBJ1-5
CASLEQGGQPQHF
>TRBV7-3|TRBJ2-2
CASSLSLAGGSGELFF
>TRBV7-8|TRBJ2-5
CASSSRLPGQGGSTHSF
>TRBV7-2|TRBJ1-1
CASSLAAGQNTEAFF
>TRBV19|TRBJ1-5
CASSISQGVNQPQHF
>TRBV6-2/TRBV6-3|TRBJ2-7
CAGTVFSSGSTFYEPSF
>TRBV9|TRBJ2-1
CASSVDLTSYNEQFF
>TRBV7-9|TRBJ2-3
CASTKNPADTQYF
>TRBV6-6|TRBJ1-2
CASSYDPGFNIGYTF
>TRBV28|TRBJ2-1
CASSLALAGESEQFF
>TRBV20-1|TRBJ2-7
CRARPSPEVYEQYF
>TRBV18|TRBJ2-3
CASSPARADTQYF
>TRBV7-8|TRBJ1-1
CASSARPSAMNTEAFF
>TRBV7-9|TRBJ1-4
CASSLQGSSEKLFF
>TRBV14|TRBJ2-1
CASSQEGRAGGPVDNEQFF
>TRBV4-3|TRBJ2-7
CASSQESRGAQYF
>TRBV29-1|TRBJ1-1
CSVLGQGDTEAFF
>TRBV5-1|TRBJ1-6
CASSLTGDFGNSPLHF
>TRBV6-1|TRBJ2-7
CASSGGYEQYF
>TRBV19|TRBJ2-1
CASSIIPGGYNEQLF